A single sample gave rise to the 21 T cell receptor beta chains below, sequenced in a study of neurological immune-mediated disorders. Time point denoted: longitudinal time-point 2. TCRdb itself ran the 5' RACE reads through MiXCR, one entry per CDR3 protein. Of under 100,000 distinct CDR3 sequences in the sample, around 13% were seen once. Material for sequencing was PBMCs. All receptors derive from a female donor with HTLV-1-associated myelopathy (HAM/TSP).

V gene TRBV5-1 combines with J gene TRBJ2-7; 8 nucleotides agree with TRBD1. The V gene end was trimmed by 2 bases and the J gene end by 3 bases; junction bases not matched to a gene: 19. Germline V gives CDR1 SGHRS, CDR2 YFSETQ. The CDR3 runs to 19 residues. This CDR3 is CASSLKAWVGTGQNYEQYF. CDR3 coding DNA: TGCGCCAGCAGCTTAAAGGCTTGGGTTGGGACAGGCCAAAACTACGAGCAGTACTTC. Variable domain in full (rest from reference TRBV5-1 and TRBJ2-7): KAGVTQTPRYLIKTRGQQVTLSCSPISGHRSVSWYQQTPGQGLQFLFEYFSETQRNKGNFPGRFSGRQFSNSRSEMNVSTLELGDSALYLCASSLKAWVGTGQNYEQYFGPGTRLTVT.

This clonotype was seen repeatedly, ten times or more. CDR3 loop: CASSQPTSDRETQYF. In nucleotides, the CDR3 is TGCGCCAGCAGCCAACCGACTAGCGATAGGGAGACCCAGTACTTC. V usage is TRBV4-1 and J usage is TRBJ2-5, with 8 bases lining up with TRBD2. V lost 2 bases, J lost 5 bases, and 7 bases stayed unmatched. Germline CDR1 is MGHRA and CDR2 is YSYEKL. The CDR3 contains 15 residues.

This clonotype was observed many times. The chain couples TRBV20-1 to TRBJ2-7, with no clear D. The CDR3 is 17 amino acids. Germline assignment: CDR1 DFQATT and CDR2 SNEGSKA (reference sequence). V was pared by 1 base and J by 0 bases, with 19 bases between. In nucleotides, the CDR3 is TGCAGTGCTAGAGTTAGATACGGTGGCTACGTCTCCTACGAGCAGTACTTC. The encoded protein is CSARVRYGGYVSYEQYF.

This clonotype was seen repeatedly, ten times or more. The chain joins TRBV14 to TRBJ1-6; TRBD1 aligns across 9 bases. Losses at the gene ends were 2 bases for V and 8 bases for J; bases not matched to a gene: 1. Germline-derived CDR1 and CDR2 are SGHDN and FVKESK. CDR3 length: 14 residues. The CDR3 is CASSQTGGDSPLHF. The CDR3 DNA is TGTGCCAGCAGCCAAACAGGGGGCGATTCACCCCTCCACTTT.

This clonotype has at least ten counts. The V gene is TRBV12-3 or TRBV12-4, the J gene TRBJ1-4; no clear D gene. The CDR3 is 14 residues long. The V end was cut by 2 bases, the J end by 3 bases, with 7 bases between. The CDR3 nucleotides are TGTGCCAGCAGTTTATTCCCCCCTAATGAAAAACTGTTTTTT. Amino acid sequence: CASSLFPPNEKLFF.

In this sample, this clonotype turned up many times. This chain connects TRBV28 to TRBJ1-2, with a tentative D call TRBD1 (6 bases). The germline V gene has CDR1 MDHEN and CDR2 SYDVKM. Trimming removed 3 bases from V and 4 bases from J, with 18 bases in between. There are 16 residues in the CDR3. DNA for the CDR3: TGTGCCAGCAGTTTCGAGCTACCGACAGGCTCCTATGGCTACACCTTC. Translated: CASSFELPTGSYGYTF.

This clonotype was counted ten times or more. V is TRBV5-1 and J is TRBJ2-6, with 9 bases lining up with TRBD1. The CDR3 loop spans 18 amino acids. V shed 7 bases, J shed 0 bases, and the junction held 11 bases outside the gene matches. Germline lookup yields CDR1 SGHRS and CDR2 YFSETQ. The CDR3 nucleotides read TGCGCCAGCCAATCCGGAGGACAGGGGCACTCTGGGGCCAACGTCCTGACTTTC. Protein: CASQSGGQGHSGANVLTF.

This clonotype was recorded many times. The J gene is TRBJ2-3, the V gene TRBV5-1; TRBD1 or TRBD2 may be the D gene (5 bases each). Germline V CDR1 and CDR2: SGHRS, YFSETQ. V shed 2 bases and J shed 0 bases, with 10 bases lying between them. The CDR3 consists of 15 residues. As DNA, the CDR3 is TGCGCCAGCAGCTTTCTCCGGGACAGCACAGATACGCAGTATTTT. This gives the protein CASSFLRDSTDTQYF.

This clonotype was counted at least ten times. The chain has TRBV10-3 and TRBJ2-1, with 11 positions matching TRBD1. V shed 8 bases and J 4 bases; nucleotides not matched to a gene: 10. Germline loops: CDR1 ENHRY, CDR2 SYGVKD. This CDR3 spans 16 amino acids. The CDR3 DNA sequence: TGTGCCATCGGGATGTCCGGGGACAGGGGGTACAATGAGCAGTTCTTC. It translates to CAIGMSGDRGYNEQFF.

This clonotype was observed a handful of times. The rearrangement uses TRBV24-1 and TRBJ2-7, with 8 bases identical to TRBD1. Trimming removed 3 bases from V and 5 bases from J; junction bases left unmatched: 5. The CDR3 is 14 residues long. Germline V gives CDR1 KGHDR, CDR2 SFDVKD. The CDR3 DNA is TGTGCCACCAGTGATCCCGGGACAGGAAACGAGCAGTACTTC. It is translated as CATSDPGTGNEQYF.

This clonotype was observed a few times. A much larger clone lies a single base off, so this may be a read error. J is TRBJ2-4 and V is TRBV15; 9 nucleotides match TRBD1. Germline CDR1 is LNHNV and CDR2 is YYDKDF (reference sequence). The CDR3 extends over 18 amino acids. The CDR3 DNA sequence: TGTGTCACCAGCAGAGATAGTGCGACAGGGGGGTACAAAAACATTCAGTACTTC. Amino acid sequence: CVTSRDSATGGYKNIQYF.

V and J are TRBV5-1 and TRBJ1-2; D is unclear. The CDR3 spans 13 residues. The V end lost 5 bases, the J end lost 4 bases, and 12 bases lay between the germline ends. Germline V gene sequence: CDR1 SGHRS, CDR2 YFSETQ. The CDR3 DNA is TGCGCCAGCAGACTATATTGGGGCTATGGCTACACCTTC. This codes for CASRLYWGYGYTF.

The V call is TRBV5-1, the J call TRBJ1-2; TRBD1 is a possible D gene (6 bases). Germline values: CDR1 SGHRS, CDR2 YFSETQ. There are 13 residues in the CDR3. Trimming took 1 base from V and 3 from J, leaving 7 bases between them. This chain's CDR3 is CASSLRTDYGYTF. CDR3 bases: TGCGCCAGCAGCTTGAGGACAGACTATGGCTACACCTTC. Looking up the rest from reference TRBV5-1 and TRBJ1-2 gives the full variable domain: KAGVTQTPRYLIKTRGQQVTLSCSPISGHRSVSWYQQTPGQGLQFLFEYFSETQRNKGNFPGRFSGRQFSNSRSEMNVSTLELGDSALYLCASSLRTDYGYTFGSGTRLTVV.

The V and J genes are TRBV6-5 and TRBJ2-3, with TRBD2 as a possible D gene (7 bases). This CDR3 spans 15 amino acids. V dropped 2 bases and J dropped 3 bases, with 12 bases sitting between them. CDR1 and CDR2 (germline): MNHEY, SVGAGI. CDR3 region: CASSYGGGWTDTQYF. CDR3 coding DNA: TGTGCCAGCAGTTACGGGGGGGGCTGGACAGATACGCAGTATTTT.

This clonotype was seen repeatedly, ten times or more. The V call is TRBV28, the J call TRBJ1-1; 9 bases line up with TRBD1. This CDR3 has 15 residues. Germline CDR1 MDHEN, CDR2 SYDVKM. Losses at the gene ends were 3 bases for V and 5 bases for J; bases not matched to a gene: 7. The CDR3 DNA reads TGTGCCAGCAGTTTGGCCGGGACAGGGATGACTGAAGCTTTCTTT. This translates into CASSLAGTGMTEAFF.

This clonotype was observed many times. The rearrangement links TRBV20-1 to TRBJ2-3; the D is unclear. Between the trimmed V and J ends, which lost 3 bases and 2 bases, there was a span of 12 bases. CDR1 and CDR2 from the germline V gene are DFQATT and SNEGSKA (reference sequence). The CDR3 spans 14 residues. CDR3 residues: CSASRQALTDTQYF. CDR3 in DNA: TGCAGTGCTAGTCGCCAGGCCCTCACAGATACGCAGTATTTT.

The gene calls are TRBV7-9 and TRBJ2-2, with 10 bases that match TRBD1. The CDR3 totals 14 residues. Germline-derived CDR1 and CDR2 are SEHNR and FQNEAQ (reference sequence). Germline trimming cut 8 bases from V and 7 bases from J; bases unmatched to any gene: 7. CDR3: CASGDRGLNGELFF. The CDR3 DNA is TGTGCCAGCGGCGACAGGGGGCTGAACGGGGAGCTGTTTTTT.

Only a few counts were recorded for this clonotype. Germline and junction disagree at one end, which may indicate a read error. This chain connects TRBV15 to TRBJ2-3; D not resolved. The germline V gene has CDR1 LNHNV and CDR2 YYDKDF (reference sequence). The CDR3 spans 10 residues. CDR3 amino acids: CATSRDTQYF. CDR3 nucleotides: TGTGCCACCAGCAGAGATACGCAGTATTTT.

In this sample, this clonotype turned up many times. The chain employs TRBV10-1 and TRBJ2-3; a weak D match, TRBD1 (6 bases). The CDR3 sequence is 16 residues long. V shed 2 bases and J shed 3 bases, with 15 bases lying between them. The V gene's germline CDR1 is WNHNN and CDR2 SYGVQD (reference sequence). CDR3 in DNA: TGCGCCAGCAGTGAGCATGCGCAGGGGAGAACAGATACGCAGTATTTT. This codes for CASSEHAQGRTDTQYF.

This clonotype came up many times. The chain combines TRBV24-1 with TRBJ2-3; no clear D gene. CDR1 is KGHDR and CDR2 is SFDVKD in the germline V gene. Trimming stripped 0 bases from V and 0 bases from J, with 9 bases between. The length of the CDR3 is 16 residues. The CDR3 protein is CATSDLGSTSTDTQYF. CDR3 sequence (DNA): TGTGCCACCAGTGATTTGGGTTCGACCAGCACAGATACGCAGTATTTT.

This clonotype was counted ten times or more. CDR3: CSARDLEGRLNTEAFF. CDR3 DNA: TGCAGTGCTAGAGATCTGGAGGGGCGTTTGAACACTGAAGCTTTCTTT. V gene TRBV20-1 combines with J gene TRBJ1-1; D is possibly TRBD1 (5 bases). The germline V gene has CDR1 DFQATT and CDR2 SNEGSKA (reference sequence). The CDR3 is made up of 16 amino acids. V gave up 0 bases and J gave up 0 bases, with 14 bases separating them.